A single sample gave rise to the 20 T cell receptor beta chains below, sequenced in a study of metastatic and nonmetastatic thyroid tumors (dated by TCRdb to about 2020). Before undergoing thyroid surgery, none of the patients had been given any kind of treatment. The library was generated by PCR. The sample was run on an Illumina HiSeq 4000. The public reads were run again by TCRdb, first through fastp at Q25 and then through MiXCR, and only productive beta chains were kept. The sample yields 30,000 to 35,000 clones; roughly 22% were counted once. The ten largest make up 2.5% to 3.5% of the sample. Material for sequencing was tumor tissue. The receptors were sampled from a male donor with papillary thyroid cancer or a benign thyroid nodule (not recorded which). Some clones in this sample may be carry-over from other donors' samples.

A word on this clone: A read error may be the cause here, since a much bigger clone is one base away. The chain couples TRBV3-1 to TRBJ2-1; 8 bases are a match to TRBD2. CDR3 length equals 15 residues. The germline V gene encodes CDR1 LGHDT and CDR2 YNNKEL (reference sequence). The CDR3 bases are TGTGCCAGCAGCCAAGAATCAGCGGGAGTTGGTGAGAAGTTCTTC. Protein: CASSQESAGVGEKFF.

This clone was found many times. DNA for the CDR3: TGCAGTGCTATACTCCCTACTAGCACAGATACGCAGTATTTT. Its protein product is CSAILPTSTDTQYF. This sequence joins TRBV20-1 and TRBJ2-3, with D unclear. The CDR3 loop spans 14 amino acids. From germline, CDR1 is DFQATT and CDR2 SNEGSKA (reference sequence). The V end lost 4 bases, the J end lost 0 bases, and 11 bases lay between the germline ends.

The genes are TRBV7-6 and TRBJ2-7; 10 bases are a match to TRBD2. The V gene's germline CDR1 is SGHVS and CDR2 FNYEAQ. The junction had 7 bases not matched to a gene; V was cut back by 5 bases and J by 3 bases. This CDR3 has 15 residues. This chain's CDR3 is CASSLSGGGLYEQYF. The CDR3 DNA reads TGTGCCAGCAGCCTAAGCGGGGGGGGCCTCTACGAGCAGTACTTC.

The J gene is TRBJ1-2, the V gene TRBV30; D is possibly TRBD1 (5 bases). Trimming removed 2 bases at V and 6 bases at J, with 13 bases between. The CDR3 spans 13 residues. Germline loops: CDR1 GTSNPN, CDR2 SVGIG (reference sequence). The CDR3 coding sequence is TGTGCCTGGAGTTCGACAGAGTGGGATGGCTACACCTTC. Amino acid sequence: CAWSSTEWDGYTF. Based on the CDR3 plus reference TRBV30 and TRBJ1-2, the full variable domain is SQTIHQWPATLVQPVGSPLSLECTVEGTSNPNLYWYRQAAGRGLQLLFYSVGIGQISSEVPQNLSASRPQDRQFILSSKKLLLSDSGFYLCAWSSTEWDGYTFGSGTRLTVV.

This clone was recorded at least ten times. The V call is TRBV2, the J call TRBJ2-7; a weak D match, TRBD1 (5 bases). The germline V gene encodes CDR1 SNHLY and CDR2 FYNNEI. V was trimmed by 9 bases and J by 4 bases, leaving 16 bases between them. This CDR3 spans 13 amino acids. Here the CDR3 reads CASRGGVLYEQYF. In DNA, the CDR3 is TGTGCCAGTAGGGGTGGCGTATTGTACGAGCAGTACTTC.

This clone has a handful of counts. Here the CDR3 DNA reads TGTGCCAGCAGTGGTTTAGGGGCCGGGAACACCGGGGAGCTGTTTTTT. Amino acid sequence: CASSGLGAGNTGELFF. This rearrangement joins TRBV6-1 to TRBJ2-2; tentative D call: TRBD1 (5 bases). Trimming took off 4 bases at V and 1 base at J, with 13 bases between the two ends. Germline V gene lookup returns CDR1 MNHNS and CDR2 SASEGT. CDR3 length equals 16 residues.

The V gene is TRBV4-1, the J gene TRBJ2-3; 8 nucleotides match TRBD2. The CDR3 runs 16 residues. CDR1 is MGHRA, CDR2 YSYEKL, per germline. The V gene end was trimmed by 4 bases and the J gene end by 2 bases; junction bases not matched to a gene: 8. CDR3 sequence: CASSPRISGVTDTQYF. The CDR3 coding sequence is TGCGCCAGCAGCCCCCGGATTAGCGGGGTCACAGATACGCAGTATTTT.

This clone was detected a few times. V is TRBV28 and J is TRBJ2-1; D could derive from TRBD1 or TRBD2 (6 bases each). The germline V gene has CDR1 MDHEN and CDR2 SYDVKM. V lost 5 bases and J 7 bases, leaving 15 bases between the germline ends. This CDR3 comprises 14 residues. CDR3 DNA sequence: TGTGCCAGCAGTGCGGGACAACTGAAAAATGAGCAGTTCTTC. It specifies CASSAGQLKNEQFF.

The count of this clone is one. The rearrangement links TRBV30 to TRBJ2-7, with D hard to call. Germline CDR1 reads GTSNPN; CDR2 reads SVGIG (reference sequence). The ends were cut back, 0 bases at V and 7 bases at J, with 7 bases in the middle. The CDR3 covers 11 residues. DNA of the CDR3: TGTGCCTGGAGTGTATTGTGGGAGCAGTACTTC. It specifies CAWSVLWEQYF.

This clone was seen only a few times. Germline is not matched at one junction end, which may reflect a read error. J is TRBJ2-6 and V is TRBV19, with D maybe TRBD1 (5 bases). The CDR3 extends over 15 amino acids. Germline assignment: CDR1 LNHDA and CDR2 SQIVND (reference sequence). The DNA for the CDR3 is TGTGCCAGTACCCCAGGGTACTCTGGTGCCAACGTCCTGACTTTC. Protein product: CASTPGYSGANVLTF.

This rearrangement joins TRBV20-1 to TRBJ2-3, with TRBD2 matching over 8 bases. The V and J ends lost 7 bases and 2 bases, in that order; junction bases with no gene match: 11. Germline V lookup: CDR1 DFQATT, CDR2 SNEGSKA (reference sequence). The CDR3 has 15 amino acids. CDR3 nucleotides: TGCAGTGAACCGGGACTAGAGGGAGCCACAGATACGCAGTATTTT. Translation gives CSEPGLEGATDTQYF.

This rearrangement joins TRBV3-1 to TRBJ2-2; D is undetermined. The V end was cut by 0 bases, the J end by 5 bases, with 13 bases between. The CDR3 consists of 16 residues. The V gene's germline CDR1 is LGHDT and CDR2 YNNKEL (reference sequence). This chain's CDR3 is CASSQDPRYGTGELFF. CDR3 bases: TGTGCCAGCAGCCAAGATCCCAGGTATGGGACCGGGGAGCTGTTTTTT.

This clone was counted many times. The chain joins TRBV2 to TRBJ1-6; no firm D call. CDR3 size: 16 residues. The germline V gene encodes CDR1 SNHLY and CDR2 FYNNEI. Trimming stripped 6 bases from V and 0 bases from J, with 12 bases between. The CDR3: CASRSTGSSYNSPLHF. CDR3 nucleotide sequence: TGTGCCAGCAGATCCACTGGGAGCTCCTATAATTCACCCCTCCACTTT.

This clone occurred a few times. Just one base apart from a much larger clone, this may be a read error. The chain couples TRBV6-4 to TRBJ2-4; D not certain. The V gene's germline CDR1 is MRHNA and CDR2 SNTAGT. V was trimmed by 2 bases and J by 0 bases, leaving 8 bases between them. The CDR3 is 15 residues long. The CDR3 loop reads CASSDQLLAKNIQYF. The CDR3 DNA follows: TGTGCCAGCAGTGACCAACTGCTAGCCAAAAACATTCAGTACTTC.

This clone was seen only a few times. The rearrangement joins TRBV5-1 to TRBJ2-7; 9 positions agree with TRBD2. The CDR3 length is 16 residues. J lost 0 bases, V lost 0 bases, and 4 bases had no gene match. Germline V gene data show CDR1 as SGHRS and CDR2 as YFSETQ. The chain's CDR3 is CASSLESSGGSYEQYF. The CDR3 bases are TGCGCCAGCAGCTTGGAGAGTAGCGGGGGCTCCTACGAGCAGTACTTC. Full variable domain (remainder filled in from reference TRBV5-1 and TRBJ2-7): KAGVTQTPRYLIKTRGQQVTLSCSPISGHRSVSWYQQTPGQGLQFLFEYFSETQRNKGNFPGRFSGRQFSNSRSEMNVSTLELGDSALYLCASSLESSGGSYEQYFGPGTRLTVT.

The table lists this clone with many counts. The chain recombines TRBV7-9 with TRBJ2-1; the D is unclear. V lost 1 base and J 7 bases, leaving 14 bases between the germline ends. The CDR3 totals 15 residues. Germline V gene sequence: CDR1 SEHNR, CDR2 FQNEAQ (reference sequence). The CDR3 DNA reads TGTGCCAGCAGCTTAGAGGCGACCCCCAGTAATGAGCAGTTCTTC. This codes for CASSLEATPSNEQFF.

This clone turned up a few times. The CDR3 protein is CASSLSAGAGQPQHF. The CDR3 bases are TGTGCCAGCAGTTTAAGTGCAGGGGCGGGACAGCCCCAGCATTTT. The chain is built from TRBV12-3 or TRBV12-4 and TRBJ1-5; weak D call: TRBD1 (6 bases). V dropped 2 bases and J dropped 7 bases, with 15 bases sitting between them. The CDR3 is 15 residues long.

As regards this clone: Since the CDR3 does not end with the conserved phenylalanine or tryptophan, this likely comes from a read error. This sequence joins TRBV5-4 and TRBJ1-1; TRBD1 matches 9 bases. Germline V gene data show CDR1 as SGHNT and CDR2 as YYREEE (reference sequence). The CDR3 length is 13 residues. The CDR3 DNA is TGTGTCAGCAGCTGGGACAGGGCCGGTGAAGCTTTCATT. It specifies CVSSWDRAGEAFI.

This clone was seen only once. V and J are TRBV5-1 and TRBJ2-7; D remains ambiguous. The CDR3 runs to 13 residues. The germline gives CDR1 SGHRS, CDR2 YFSETQ. Trimming left V 1 base short and J 5 bases short, with 10 bases between. This chain's CDR3 is CASSLSTDDEQYF. The CDR3, as DNA: TGCGCCAGCAGCTTGTCCACGGACGACGAGCAGTACTTC.

CDR3 in amino acids: CASSSDSGACTGELFF. CDR3 DNA: TGTGCCAGCAGTTCGGACTCGGGAGCGTGCACCGGGGAGCTGTTTTTT. The chain uses TRBV6-1 and TRBJ2-2, with TRBD2 as a possible D gene (6 bases). V was clipped by 5 bases and J by 4 bases, with 17 bases between them. Germline CDR1 reads MNHNS; CDR2 reads SASEGT. This CDR3 is built from 16 residues.